The rows below give T cell receptor beta chains drawn from one sample of a study of T cell responses to AZD1222 COVID-19 vaccine. Method: immunoSEQ multiplex PCR; TCRdb's copy keeps in-frame clones and lacks some. The sample lists more than 150,000 clones, 94% occurring once. The sequencing used peripheral blood, collected 28 days after the second AZD1222 dose. All receptors come from an adult who received the AZD1222 COVID-19 vaccine. Each CDR3 is given with its conserved first and last residue. Fields, in order: J gene, D gene, V gene, clone size, CDR3 DNA, CDR3 protein. A D gene is named only where the DNA matches it firmly. Clone size is shown for a subset of rows, as once, few, many or a class of expanded clone.

j_call: TRBJ1-4
d_call: -
v_call: TRBV5-1
clone_size: -
cdr3_nt: TGCGCCAGCAGATCAGAGACAACTAATGAAAAACTGTTTTTT
cdr3_aa: CASRSETTNEKLFF

j_call: TRBJ1-6
d_call: -
v_call: TRBV7-9
clone_size: once
cdr3_nt: TGTGCCAGCAGTCTGGGGGGGGTGTCACCCCTCCACTTT
cdr3_aa: CASSLGGVSPLHF

j_call: TRBJ1-1
d_call: -
v_call: TRBV3-1/TRBV3-2
clone_size: -
cdr3_nt: TGTGCCAGCAGCCAAGAAGGACCTGAAGCTTTCTTT
cdr3_aa: CASSQEGPEAFF

j_call: TRBJ1-5
d_call: -
v_call: TRBV30
clone_size: -
cdr3_nt: TGTGCCTGTCCAGCGGGGGGCAATCAGCCCCAGCATTTT
cdr3_aa: CACPAGGNQPQHF

j_call: TRBJ1-5
d_call: -
v_call: TRBV12-3/TRBV12-4
clone_size: -
cdr3_nt: TGTGCCAGCAGTGGACAGCCCAATCAGCCCCAGCATTTT
cdr3_aa: CASSGQPNQPQHF

j_call: TRBJ2-4
d_call: -
v_call: TRBV2
clone_size: -
cdr3_nt: TGTGCCAGCAATACAGACAGAGCCAAAAACATTCAGTACTTC
cdr3_aa: CASNTDRAKNIQYF

j_call: TRBJ1-2
d_call: -
v_call: TRBV6-4
clone_size: -
cdr3_nt: TGTGCCGGACCCGACAGAGCTTATGGCTACACCTTC
cdr3_aa: CAGPDRAYGYTF

j_call: TRBJ2-1
d_call: TRBD2
v_call: TRBV19
clone_size: once
cdr3_nt: TGTGCCAGTAGTATTGGGGGGGGAGGCTACAATGAGCAGTTCTTC
cdr3_aa: CASSIGGGGYNEQFF

j_call: TRBJ1-3
d_call: -
v_call: TRBV21-1
clone_size: -
cdr3_nt: TGTGCCAGCACCCATAGTTCGGTAGGGGGAAAAGACTCTGGAAACACCATATATTTT
cdr3_aa: CASTHSSVGGKDSGNTIYF

j_call: TRBJ1-1
d_call: -
v_call: TRBV12-2
clone_size: -
cdr3_nt: TGTGCAAGTCGCTTAGCGCGGGGTCGGGGTTCCCTGAACACTGAAGCTTTCTTT
cdr3_aa: CASRLARGRGSLNTEAFF

j_call: TRBJ2-5
d_call: -
v_call: TRBV7-2
clone_size: -
cdr3_nt: TGTGCCAGCAGCTTAGGCAGCCAAGAGACCCAGTACTTC
cdr3_aa: CASSLGSQETQYF

j_call: TRBJ2-3
d_call: -
v_call: TRBV7-2
clone_size: -
cdr3_nt: TGTGCCAGCAGCTTAACATATTTACTAGCAGATACGCAGTATTTT
cdr3_aa: CASSLTYLLADTQYF

j_call: TRBJ2-2
d_call: -
v_call: TRBV12-5
clone_size: -
cdr3_nt: TGTGCTAGTGGTTTGCCGTCCTTTTCGAACACCGGGGAGCTGTTTTTT
cdr3_aa: CASGLPSFSNTGELFF

j_call: TRBJ2-2
d_call: -
v_call: TRBV5-4
clone_size: -
cdr3_nt: TGTGCCAGCAGCAGGGACGACCTATCTCCCGGGGAGCTGTTTTTT
cdr3_aa: CASSRDDLSPGELFF

j_call: TRBJ2-5
d_call: -
v_call: TRBV6-2/TRBV6-3
clone_size: -
cdr3_nt: TGTGCCAGCAGTTCCGTCCGAGAGACCCAGTACTTC
cdr3_aa: CASSSVRETQYF

j_call: TRBJ1-5
d_call: -
v_call: TRBV7-9
clone_size: -
cdr3_nt: TGTGCCAGCAGCTTAGGGACTAATCAGCCCCAGCATTTT
cdr3_aa: CASSLGTNQPQHF

j_call: TRBJ1-3
d_call: TRBD1
v_call: TRBV11-2
clone_size: once
cdr3_nt: TGTGCCAGCAGCCCCATACAGGGGGTTCCTGGAAACACCATATATTTT
cdr3_aa: CASSPIQGVPGNTIYF

j_call: TRBJ1-1
d_call: TRBD1
v_call: TRBV9
clone_size: -
cdr3_nt: TGTGCCAGCAGCGGGGGGGACAGGGGAAGTTTGGAAGCTTTCTTT
cdr3_aa: CASSGGDRGSLEAFF

j_call: TRBJ1-5
d_call: -
v_call: TRBV19
clone_size: once
cdr3_nt: TGTGCCAGTAGTATCCTGGGAACAAGGGGTCAAAATCAGCCCCAGCATTTT
cdr3_aa: CASSILGTRGQNQPQHF

j_call: TRBJ2-7
d_call: TRBD2
v_call: TRBV6-4
clone_size: once
cdr3_nt: TGTGCCAGCAGTGAAGGGACTAGCTATCACGAGCAGTACTTC
cdr3_aa: CASSEGTSYHEQYF

j_call: TRBJ2-7
d_call: -
v_call: TRBV5-1
clone_size: -
cdr3_nt: TGCGCCAGCAGCTTGGTTTTGGGGGGTGCCAGCTCCTACGAGCAGTACTTC
cdr3_aa: CASSLVLGGASSYEQYF

j_call: TRBJ1-1
d_call: TRBD1
v_call: TRBV6-5
clone_size: -
cdr3_nt: TGTGCCAGCGGACCGACGACAGGGTGGAACACTGAAGCTTTCTTT
cdr3_aa: CASGPTTGWNTEAFF

j_call: TRBJ1-2
d_call: -
v_call: TRBV9
clone_size: -
cdr3_nt: TGTGCCAGCAGCCCCCCCGATGGCAGGGCCACAAGGGTTTCTTATGGCTACACCTTC
cdr3_aa: CASSPPDGRATRVSYGYTF

j_call: TRBJ2-2
d_call: -
v_call: TRBV28
clone_size: -
cdr3_nt: TGTGCCAGCTTCAGGGTTGACACCGGGGAGCTGTTTTTT
cdr3_aa: CASFRVDTGELFF

j_call: TRBJ1-1
d_call: -
v_call: TRBV7-3
clone_size: -
cdr3_nt: TGTGCCAGCAGCTTACAGGCAGGCACTGAAGCTTTCTTT
cdr3_aa: CASSLQAGTEAFF

j_call: TRBJ2-1
d_call: TRBD2
v_call: TRBV4-1
clone_size: -
cdr3_nt: TGCGCCAGCAGCCAAGATTCAGCGGGGGTAGAGTTCTTC
cdr3_aa: CASSQDSAGVEFF

j_call: TRBJ2-7
d_call: TRBD2
v_call: TRBV7-2
clone_size: -
cdr3_nt: TGTGCCAGCAGCTTAAGCGGGGCCTACGAGCAGTACTTC
cdr3_aa: CASSLSGAYEQYF